A single T cell receptor (beta chain) is shown here with its context. The antigen it recognizes is unknown. Nothing much larger sits one base from this clone, and base qualities are not available. The collaborating institutions used their own protocols to collect whole blood in K2EDTA tubes. For TCRbeta analysis, collaborators shipped samples in one of three forms: frozen whole blood, isolated PBMCs, or DNA extracted from either of those sample types. The data were taken from a study of blood T cell repertoires in COVID-19 (dated by TCRdb to the early 2020s). About the full investigation: Collaborator samples came from the United States, Italy and Spain and covered acute and convalescent phases of COVID-19. The material from the prospective study consisted of cDNA or gDNA derived from T cells, B-cell-depleted T cells, or PBMCs. The dataset comprised deeply sampled blood TCRbeta repertoires from subjects exposed to, actively infected with, or recovered from COVID-19. The repertoires were made available in a free public database intended to serve as a resource for research on the immune response to SARS-CoV-2. The samples were drawn from two sources: the first 160 participants of the ongoing ImmuneRACE study, and some 1,300 subjects contributed by 6 global collaborators. Nearly every sample came with metadata listing a de-identified subject ID, COVID-19 status, age in years and sex. HLA class I and class II types, where available, came from metadata supplied by the sample provider rather than from assay-based typing.

V is shortened by 4 bases, J by 4 bases, and the region joining them spans 21 bases. Inclusive of the bounding cysteine and phenylalanine, the CDR3 is 17 residues long. The only DNA kept is the CDR3, 51 bases in frame from the first base. The germline V gene specifies SGHDT as CDR1 and YYEEEE as CDR2. TCRbeta CDR3 regions were amplified from genomic DNA by means of the immunoSEQ Assay, a bias-controlled multiplex PCR. The study's own analysis went as follows. Within the assay, amplification of reference gene primers was used to estimate how many nucleated cells each sample contained. To quantify the absolute abundance of each unique TCRbeta CDR3 rearrangement, sequence reads were collapsed and filtered. For each sample, productive Simpson clonality was calculated by taking the square root of Simpson's diversity index across productive rearrangements. This immuneACCESS table, as held by TCRdb, lists in-frame sequences with V and J called but not all clones. Of the missing ones, under half trace to an unresolved V gene in checked studies; the others have no known cause. Clone size and V and J calls were adopted from that table, with D and trimming inferred from the DNA. A total of approximately 160,000 clones appear in this sample, approximately 80% of them only once. The top ten clones comprise 3.7% of the sample.

Results and caveats for the whole study, not just this receptor: The amount of clinical and demographic metadata varied by source and participant and was provided uncurated.

The chain links TRBV5-6 with TRBJ2-1; TRBD1 could be the D gene, as 6 bases match. This TCR derives from a woman of 80 years or more with acute or convalescent COVID-19. The sequenced material came from peripheral blood. The CDR3 region has the sequence CASSKRGIMAEYNEQFF. The base sequence is TGTGCCAGCAGCAAGAGGGGGATCATGGCGGAGTACAATGAGCAGTTCTTC. The variable domain in full, with residues beyond the CDR3 obtained from the reference TRBV5-6 and TRBJ2-1 genes, is DAGVTQSPTHLIKTRGQQVTLRCSPKSGHDTVSWYQQALGQGPQFIFQYYEEEERQRGNFPDRFSGHQFPNYSSELNVNALLLGDSALYLCASSKRGIMAEYNEQFFGPGTRLTVL.